The TCR beta chain under discussion was sequenced for a study of technical replicates of blood from a handful of donors. The CDR3 runs 15 residues. CDR1 and CDR2 (germline): MDHEN, SYDVKM. The V end was cut by 3 bases, the J end by 3 bases, with 15 bases between. Generated by immunoSEQ multiplex PCR, the TCRdb table keeps only in-frame clones and is missing some. The table shows about 88,000 clones, with under 95% occurring only once. The genes are TRBV28 and TRBJ2-7, with no clear D. This clonotype was obtained from a human donor in good health. The sample consisted of T cells isolated from PBMCs. The CDR3 bases are TGTGCCAGCAGTTTTGGTCCGAGCCCCGTCTACGAGCAGTACTTC. Encoded protein: CASSFGPSPVYEQYF.